The 9 T cell receptor beta chains listed next were all sequenced from one sample in a study of regulatory T cells in long-lasting Graves disease. Time point meaning: newly diagnosed GD, antithyroid drugs for less than 3 months. Generation of the TCR library employed RNA extracted from PBMCs. Libraries of TCR beta came from iRepertoire HTBI primers plus Arm-PCR of CDR3 regions. Via MiXCR, TCRdb re-called the multiplex PCR reads, giving one row per CDR3 protein. The sample has over 500,000 distinct CDR3 sequences, around 15% seen once. The data were also submitted as part of a second study, on T cells in Graves' hyperthyroidism and ophthalmopathy.

Sequences were derived from peripheral blood mononuclear cells (PBMCs), sampled at new diagnosis, from a patient treated with antithyroid drugs. The receptors were sampled from a man aged 18 to 29 with Graves disease.

This clonotype was recorded at least ten times. The V call is TRBV7-3, the J call TRBJ2-3; TRBD2 is a possible D gene (6 bases). This CDR3 is built from 14 residues. The germline V and J ends were trimmed by 5 bases and 3 bases, with 12 bases remaining between them. Germline loops: CDR1 SGHTA, CDR2 FQGTGA. CDR3 residues: CASSLNGGTDTQYF. The CDR3 nucleotides are TGTGCCAGCAGCCTGAATGGGGGGACAGATACGCAGTATTTT.

There are many counts of this clonotype. Here the CDR3 DNA reads TGCAGTGCTAGTCCGGGACTTCTAGGCCCTGAAGCTTTCTTT. Protein: CSASPGLLGPEAFF. The genes are TRBV20-1 and TRBJ1-1; perhaps TRBD1 as D (5 bases). The germline gives CDR1 DFQATT, CDR2 SNEGSKA (reference sequence). Trimming stripped 3 bases from V and 6 bases from J, with 17 bases between. The length of the CDR3 is 14 residues.

This clonotype has more than one count but fewer than ten. The chain joins TRBV4-2 to TRBJ1-1; D may be TRBD1 (5 bases). The germline gives CDR1 LGHNA, CDR2 YNFKEQ. Trimming stripped 1 base from V and 4 bases from J, with 7 bases between. The CDR3 spans 13 residues. The CDR3 DNA reads TGTGCCAGCAGCCAAGGGGGCTTCACTGAAGCTTTCTTT. Protein: CASSQGGFTEAFF.

The chain employs TRBV6-1 and TRBJ1-2; 10 nucleotides align to TRBD1. Trimming cost V 7 bases and J 5 bases; bases outside gene matches: 13. Per the germline V gene, CDR1 is MNHNS and CDR2 is SASEGT. The CDR3 runs 16 residues. The CDR3 sequence: CASKGTGAMRGYGYTF. CDR3 nucleotide sequence: TGTGCCAGCAAGGGGACAGGGGCAATGAGGGGGTATGGCTACACCTTC.

At least ten counts were recorded for this clonotype. The V call is TRBV28, the J call TRBJ2-1, with TRBD2 matching over 13 bases. Per the germline V gene, CDR1 is MDHEN and CDR2 is SYDVKM. The junction had 9 bases not matched to a gene; V was cut back by 6 bases and J by 1 base. This CDR3 region has 18 residues. The CDR3: CASSKGLAGTGSYNEQFF. The CDR3 DNA reads TGTGCCAGCAGCAAGGGACTAGCGGGAACAGGTTCCTACAATGAGCAGTTCTTC.

The V call is TRBV20-1, the J call TRBJ1-2; possibly TRBD1 for D (5 bases). V gave up 1 base and J gave up 4 bases, with 16 bases separating them. The CDR3 extends over 15 amino acids. Looked up from germline, CDR1 is DFQATT and CDR2 is SNEGSKA (reference sequence). CDR3 amino acids: CSARVAGQGAYGYTF. The CDR3 DNA reads TGCAGTGCTAGAGTAGCCGGCCAGGGAGCCTATGGCTACACCTTC.

This clonotype was detected ten times or more. The rearrangement joins TRBV6-1 to TRBJ2-2; 8 positions match TRBD1. The germline gives CDR1 MNHNS, CDR2 SASEGT. V lost 5 bases, J lost 1 base, and 3 bases stayed unmatched. The CDR3 sequence is 15 residues long. In DNA, the CDR3 is TGTGCCAGCAGTCCCGGGACAGGGAACACCGGGGAGCTGTTTTTT. This translates into CASSPGTGNTGELFF.

This clonotype appeared many times. The chain employs TRBV15 and TRBJ1-1; D uncertain. Germline V gives CDR1 LNHNV, CDR2 YYDKDF (reference sequence). V was shortened by 3 bases and J by 0 bases, with 11 bases between the two germline ends. The CDR3 extends over 15 amino acids. CDR3 region: CATSRNGRLNTEAFF. In DNA form, the CDR3 reads TGTGCCACCAGCAGGAACGGGAGGCTGAACACTGAAGCTTTCTTT.

In this sample, this clonotype turned up many times. The chain combines TRBV30 with TRBJ2-7; unclear D gene. The CDR3 has 12 residues. Germline values: CDR1 GTSNPN, CDR2 SVGIG (reference sequence). With 0 bases removed from V and 4 bases from J, the gap between germline ends came to 7 bases. The CDR3 sequence is CAWSVRRYEQYF. As DNA, the CDR3 is TGTGCCTGGAGTGTACGACGGTACGAGCAGTACTTC.